Each of the 23 T cell receptor beta chains below was sequenced from the same sample in a study of cytomegalovirus exposure and HLA in healthy donors. TCRdb's table, derived via immunoSEQ multiplex PCR, lists solely in-frame clones and lacks some. The sample shows 100,000 to 150,000 clones, roughly nine tenths of them seen only once. Sequenced sample: PBMCs. These receptors were taken from a woman aged 18-30 years in good health and CMV-seronegative.

CDR3 sequence reads: CASKEGSSGRAYEQYF. In DNA, the CDR3 is TGTGCCAGCAAAGAGGGGTCTAGCGGGAGGGCCTACGAGCAGTACTTC. The chain couples TRBV2 to TRBJ2-7; 12 nucleotides line up with TRBD2. The CDR3 is 16 residues long. Germline CDR1 SNHLY, CDR2 FYNNEI. J was trimmed by 2 bases and V by 7 bases; bases with no gene match: 9.

The chain recombines TRBV10-3 with TRBJ1-6, with 12 positions matching TRBD1. In germline, CDR1 is ENHRY, CDR2 SYGVKD. The CDR3 consists of 17 residues. J was trimmed by 7 bases and V by 6 bases; bases with no gene match: 10. The CDR3: CAISSGTGGARNSPLHF. The CDR3 region has the DNA TGTGCCATCAGCTCCGGGACAGGGGGCGCTCGGAATTCACCCCTCCACTTT.

The rearrangement uses TRBV28 and TRBJ2-1; 7 positions agree with TRBD2. Losses at the gene ends were 6 bases for V and 2 bases for J; bases not matched to a gene: 4. The CDR3 is 14 amino acids. CDR1 and CDR2 (germline): MDHEN, SYDVKM. CDR3 sequence (DNA): TGTGCCAGCAGGCCCGCGGGAGCCTACAATGAGCAGTTCTTC. It specifies CASRPAGAYNEQFF.

This clone was recorded once. In nucleotides, the CDR3 is TGTGCCAGCAGCCAAGATTGGAGACAGTACACAGATACGCAGTATTTT. Translating it yields CASSQDWRQYTDTQYF. The gene calls are TRBV4-2 and TRBJ2-3; D perhaps matches TRBD1 (5 bases). V shed 0 bases and J shed 2 bases, with 12 bases lying between them. The CDR3 extends over 16 amino acids. Germline V lookup: CDR1 LGHNA, CDR2 YNFKEQ.

This chain uses TRBV6-1 with TRBJ2-1; 7 bases map to TRBD1. This CDR3 spans 15 amino acids. Germline values: CDR1 MNHNS, CDR2 SASEGT. V lost 3 bases and J lost 9; bases outside the gene matches: 11. This chain's CDR3 is CASSETQGDRGEQFF. In DNA, the CDR3 is TGTGCCAGCAGTGAGACGCAGGGGGATCGCGGTGAGCAGTTCTTC.

The rearrangement uses TRBV11-3 and TRBJ2-1, with a possible D match to TRBD1 (5 bases). Germline values: CDR1 SGHNT, CDR2 YENEEA. V was shortened by 5 bases and J by 3 bases, with 5 bases between the two germline ends. This CDR3 region has 12 residues. This chain's CDR3 is CASSTGYNEQFF. For the CDR3, the DNA is TGTGCCAGCAGCACAGGCTACAATGAGCAGTTCTTC.

The rearrangement joins TRBV28 to TRBJ2-5; 7 nucleotides line up with TRBD2. The CDR3 is 14 residues long. V dropped 6 bases and J dropped 1; count of bases not matched to a gene: 5. Germline V gene sequence: CDR1 MDHEN, CDR2 SYDVKM. CDR3 amino acids: CASSLGGSQETQYF. Here the CDR3 DNA reads TGTGCCAGCAGCCTCGGGGGGTCCCAAGAGACCCAGTACTTC.

This chain links TRBV7-9 with TRBJ2-7, with 7 bases that match TRBD2. V lost 1 base and J lost 7; bases outside the gene matches: 7. This CDR3 spans 14 amino acids. Germline V gene sequence: CDR1 SEHNR, CDR2 FQNEAQ (reference sequence). The CDR3 sequence is CASSLGDYPWEQYF. The CDR3 DNA reads as TGTGCCAGCAGCTTAGGGGACTACCCCTGGGAGCAGTACTTC.

The J gene is TRBJ1-4, the V gene TRBV28; the D gene is possibly TRBD1 (5 bases). From germline, CDR1 is MDHEN and CDR2 SYDVKM. This CDR3 comprises 15 residues. Trimming removed 6 bases at V and 8 bases at J, with 19 bases between. CDR3 nucleotides: TGTGCCAGCAGAGTACGTGTCCACGGGGGAGAAAAACTGTTTTTT. Translated: CASRVRVHGGEKLFF.

The V gene is TRBV5-6, the J gene TRBJ1-2, with D tentatively TRBD1 (5 bases). Germline V CDR1 and CDR2: SGHDT, YYEEEE. The CDR3 loop spans 14 amino acids. Trimming left V 1 base short and J 3 bases short, with 10 bases between. DNA for the CDR3: TGTGCCAGCAGCTTGTGGGGGGGAGACTATGGCTACACCTTC. Translating gives CASSLWGGDYGYTF.

The chain is built from TRBV7-8 and TRBJ1-2; 10 nucleotides align to TRBD1. Trimming took 1 base from V and 3 from J; bases not matched to a gene: 8. The germline gives CDR1 SGHVS, CDR2 FQNEAQ. The length of the CDR3 is 17 residues. The CDR3 sequence: CASSLGADRGRHYGYTF. CDR3 nucleotides: TGTGCCAGCAGCTTAGGGGCCGACAGGGGGCGGCACTATGGCTACACCTTC.

CDR3 nucleotide sequence: TGTGCCAGTAGTATAGGGCTTGGGGCCAACGTCCTGACTTTC. Protein product: CASSIGLGANVLTF. The chain has TRBV19 and TRBJ2-6; D not certain. With 1 base removed from V and 3 bases from J, the gap between germline ends came to 4 bases. The germline V gene has CDR1 LNHDA and CDR2 SQIVND (reference sequence). CDR3 length equals 14 residues.

The chain recombines TRBV5-1 with TRBJ2-1, with 11 bases that match TRBD2. The CDR3 sequence is 17 residues long. V shed 3 bases and J 8 bases; nucleotides not matched to a gene: 13. CDR1 SGHRS and CDR2 YFSETQ come from the germline V gene. In DNA form, the CDR3 reads TGCGCCAGCAGCTCGGGATCCGTAGCGGGGGGGCGCGATGAGCAGTTCTTC. Protein: CASSSGSVAGGRDEQFF. Filled out from reference TRBV5-1 and TRBJ2-1, the complete variable domain reads KAGVTQTPRYLIKTRGQQVTLSCSPISGHRSVSWYQQTPGQGLQFLFEYFSETQRNKGNFPGRFSGRQFSNSRSEMNVSTLELGDSALYLCASSSGSVAGGRDEQFFGPGTRLTVL.

The chain recombines TRBV6-4 with TRBJ1-6; no definite D call. V was cut by 6 bases and J by 8 bases, with 8 bases left in between. CDR3 length equals 12 residues. Germline assignment: CDR1 MRHNA and CDR2 SNTAGT. CDR3 in amino acids: CASSAGDSPLHF. Written as DNA, the CDR3 is TGTGCCAGCAGCGCCGGGGATTCACCCCTCCACTTT.

The chain combines TRBV4-3 with TRBJ2-1; 9 bases line up with TRBD2. J gave up 3 bases and V 2 bases, and 8 bases lay outside the gene matches. Looked up from germline, CDR1 is LGHNA and CDR2 is YSLEER. The length of the CDR3 is 17 residues. This chain's CDR3 is CASSQLSGSDDYNEQFF. CDR3 DNA: TGCGCCAGCAGCCAACTTAGCGGGAGCGATGACTACAATGAGCAGTTCTTC.

This clone has only a few counts. The rearrangement links TRBV6-1 to TRBJ1-4; 7 bases agree with TRBD1. The germline CDR1 and CDR2 sequences are MNHNS and SASEGT. The CDR3 is 15 residues long. The ends lost 0 bases at V and 5 bases at J; junction bases unmatched: 3. The CDR3 DNA reads TGTGCCAGCAGTGAAGCGCTCAGGGGGAATGAAAAACTGTTTTTT. Translation: CASSEALRGNEKLFF.

The rearrangement joins TRBV27 to TRBJ2-3, with 11 bases lining up with TRBD2. Germline-derived CDR1 and CDR2 are MNHEY and SMNVEV (reference sequence). Trimming at V came to 0 bases and at J to 13 bases, leaving 21 bases not matched to a gene. The length of the CDR3 is 19 residues. This CDR3 is CASSLSKVIVLAGAGTEYF. CDR3 in DNA: TGTGCCAGCAGTTTATCGAAAGTTATTGTACTAGCGGGAGCCGGGACGGAGTATTTT.

The genes are TRBV19 and TRBJ1-1; D remains unclear. The CDR3 has 11 amino acids. Per the germline V gene, CDR1 is LNHDA and CDR2 is SQIVND (reference sequence). V was cut by 3 bases and J by 14 bases, with 13 bases left in between. The CDR3 bases are TGTGCCAGTAGTATCCTTACAGCGGTATTCTTT. Encoded protein: CASSILTAVFF.

This clone was detected once. The chain employs TRBV28 and TRBJ2-1; 13 bases match TRBD2. The CDR3 is made up of 15 amino acids. With V trimmed by 6 bases and J by 5 bases, 4 bases remained unmatched. Germline V lookup: CDR1 MDHEN, CDR2 SYDVKM. CDR3: CASRLAGGPDNEQFF. The DNA for the CDR3 is TGTGCCAGCAGACTAGCGGGAGGGCCCGACAATGAGCAGTTCTTC. The whole variable domain, remainder taken from reference TRBV28 and TRBJ2-1, is DVKVTQSSRYLVKRTGEKVFLECVQDMDHENMFWYRQDPGLGLRLIYFSYDVKMKEKGDIPEGYSVSREKKERFSLILESASTNQTSMYLCASRLAGGPDNEQFFGPGTRLTVL.

The gene calls are TRBV5-1 and TRBJ1-4; D gene uncertain. This CDR3 region has 11 residues. CDR1 is SGHRS, CDR2 YFSETQ, per germline. Trimming removed 5 bases at V and 7 bases at J, with 6 bases between. The CDR3 region is CASRVSEKLFF. The CDR3 bases are TGCGCCAGCAGGGTTAGTGAAAAACTGTTTTTT. Full variable domain (remainder filled in from reference TRBV5-1 and TRBJ1-4): KAGVTQTPRYLIKTRGQQVTLSCSPISGHRSVSWYQQTPGQGLQFLFEYFSETQRNKGNFPGRFSGRQFSNSRSEMNVSTLELGDSALYLCASRVSEKLFFGSGTQLSVL.

The rearrangement uses TRBV9 and TRBJ2-1; no firm D call. V was pared by 0 bases and J by 3 bases, with 7 bases between. Germline V lookup: CDR1 SGDLS, CDR2 YYNGEE. This CDR3 region has 14 residues. The CDR3 spells CASSVGYLYNEQFF. CDR3 coding DNA: TGTGCCAGCAGCGTAGGCTACCTCTACAATGAGCAGTTCTTC.

This clone has only a few counts. The chain employs TRBV28 and TRBJ2-7; 10 bases match TRBD2. Germline trimming cut 3 bases from V and 5 bases from J; bases unmatched to any gene: 16. The CDR3 totals 18 residues. The germline gives CDR1 MDHEN, CDR2 SYDVKM. The CDR3 coding sequence is TGTGCCAGCAGTTTGAGGCCAGGCGGGAGCGGGAGGGCCGACGAGCAGTACTTC. Translated: CASSLRPGGSGRADEQYF. Looking up the rest from reference TRBV28 and TRBJ2-7 gives the full variable domain: DVKVTQSSRYLVKRTGEKVFLECVQDMDHENMFWYRQDPGLGLRLIYFSYDVKMKEKGDIPEGYSVSREKKERFSLILESASTNQTSMYLCASSLRPGGSGRADEQYFGPGTRLTVT.

The chain joins TRBV5-1 to TRBJ2-1; maybe TRBD1 (5 bases). The germline gives CDR1 SGHRS, CDR2 YFSETQ. The CDR3 length is 13 residues. V lost 0 bases, J lost 6 bases, and 7 bases lay in between. CDR3 in DNA: TGCGCCAGCAGCTTGGGACAGATCAATGAGCAGTTCTTC. Its protein product is CASSLGQINEQFF.